The entry below describes one T cell receptor (beta chain). This specimen comes from a study of blood T cell repertoires in COVID-19. Study-level background: T cells, B-cell-depleted T cells, or PBMCs provided the cDNA or gDNA that served as material.

In the source study's methods: How many nucleated cells were present was estimated from reference gene primer amplification. TCRdb's copy holds only in-frame clones and misses some; the assay was immunoSEQ multiplex PCR. The V and J calls and clone size come from that table; D and trimming were worked out from the DNA. In the table there are 140,000 to 150,000 clones, about 87% of which are singletons. The V and J ends lost 4 bases and 6 bases respectively, with 3 bases between them. This CDR3 has 11 residues. The sequencing input was peripheral blood. The chain is built from TRBV12-3 or TRBV12-4 and TRBJ1-4; the D is unclear. The sequence came from a woman aged 45-65 years with acute or convalescent COVID-19. This chain's CDR3 is CASSSDEKLFF. The CDR3 bases are TGTGCCAGCAGTTCCGATGAAAAACTGTTTTTT.